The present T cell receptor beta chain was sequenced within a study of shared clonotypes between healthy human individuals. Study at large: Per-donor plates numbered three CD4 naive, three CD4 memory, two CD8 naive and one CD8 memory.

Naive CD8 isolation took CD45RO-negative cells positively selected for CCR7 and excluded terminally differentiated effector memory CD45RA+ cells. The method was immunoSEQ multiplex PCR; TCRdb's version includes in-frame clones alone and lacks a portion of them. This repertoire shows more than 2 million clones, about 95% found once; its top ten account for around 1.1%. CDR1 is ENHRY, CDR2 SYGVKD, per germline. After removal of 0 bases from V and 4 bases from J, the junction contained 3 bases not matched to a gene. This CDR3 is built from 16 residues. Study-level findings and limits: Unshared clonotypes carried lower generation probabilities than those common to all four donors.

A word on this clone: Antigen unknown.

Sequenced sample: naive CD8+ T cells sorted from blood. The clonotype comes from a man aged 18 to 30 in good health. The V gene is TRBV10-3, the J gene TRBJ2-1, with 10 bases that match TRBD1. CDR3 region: CAISESDRGPYNEQFF. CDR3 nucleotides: TGTGCCATCAGTGAGTCTGACAGGGGGCCGTACAATGAGCAGTTCTTC.